What follows are 20 T cell receptor beta chains derived from one specimen sequenced in a study of preoperative IRX-2 immunotherapy in early breast cancer. Profiled with immunoSEQ multiplex PCR; TCRdb holds only in-frame clones, not every one. The data contain more than 20,000 clones, about 87% of them seen just once; the ten biggest clones take up 28%. Specified treatment: preoperative locoregional IRX-2 cytokine immunotherapy. The sequences come from tumor tissue, collected after IRX-2 immunotherapy. These receptor sequences come from a human donor with breast cancer.

The J gene is TRBJ1-1, the V gene TRBV5-5, with D tentatively TRBD1 (5 bases). The CDR3 covers 11 residues. V was trimmed by 4 bases and J by 13 bases, leaving 14 bases between them. Germline loops: CDR1 SGHKS, CDR2 YYEKEE (reference sequence). The CDR3 DNA reads as TGTGCCAGCAGCGTAGGGGACGTTGGTTTCTTT. Translation: CASSVGDVGFF.

This rearrangement joins TRBV18 to TRBJ2-3; weak D call: TRBD1 (6 bases). Germline-derived CDR1 and CDR2 are KGHSH and LQKENI. The CDR3 contains 14 residues. Trimming stripped 4 bases from V and 5 bases from J, with 13 bases between. The CDR3 DNA sequence: TGTGCCAGCTCACTGCTGGGGGCGGAAGATACGCAGTATTTT. Its translation: CASSLLGAEDTQYF.

V is TRBV19 and J is TRBJ2-2; 11 nucleotides agree with TRBD2. V was pared by 3 bases and J by 2 bases, with 8 bases of the junction left unmatched. This CDR3 has 18 amino acids. The germline CDR1 and CDR2 sequences are LNHDA and SQIVND (reference sequence). In DNA, the CDR3 is TGTGCCAGTAGTATCGGACTAGCGGGCTGGATAAACACCGGGGAGCTGTTTTTT. Encoded protein: CASSIGLAGWINTGELFF.

This chain joins TRBV7-9 and TRBJ1-4, with D possibly TRBD1 on 5 matching bases. Trimming cost V 1 base and J 16 bases, with 13 bases left between them. Germline CDR1 is SEHNR and CDR2 is FQNEAQ (reference sequence). The CDR3 covers 12 residues. The CDR3 region has the DNA TGTGCCAGCAGCTTAGGGACGACAGATCGGTTTTTT. This codes for CASSLGTTDRFF. Full variable domain (outside the CDR3, taken from reference TRBV7-9 and TRBJ1-4): DTGVSQNPRHKITKRGQNVTFRCDPISEHNRLYWYRQTLGQGPEFLTYFQNEAQLEKSRLLSDRFSAERPKGSFSTLEIQRTEQGDSAMYLCASSLGTTDRFFGSGTQLSVL.

The chain recombines TRBV30 with TRBJ2-7; 10 bases are a match to TRBD2. J gave up 7 bases and V 3 bases, and 3 bases lay outside the gene matches. The CDR3 covers 12 residues. Germline V gives CDR1 GTSNPN, CDR2 SVGIG (reference sequence). The CDR3 protein is CAWRGGLAEQYF. CDR3 DNA sequence: TGTGCCTGGAGGGGGGGACTAGCGGAGCAGTACTTC. The full variable domain, in which reference TRBV30 and TRBJ2-7 provide the parts outside the CDR3, is SQTIHQWPATLVQPVGSPLSLECTVEGTSNPNLYWYRQAAGRGLQLLFYSVGIGQISSEVPQNLSASRPQDRQFILSSKKLLLSDSGFYLCAWRGGLAEQYFGPGTRLTVT.

The V gene is TRBV5-1, the J gene TRBJ1-4; 7 positions agree with TRBD1. The CDR3 is made up of 15 amino acids. The germline V gene encodes CDR1 SGHRS and CDR2 YFSETQ. V lost 0 bases to trimming and J lost 7 bases; unmatched junction nucleotides: 6. CDR3 region: CASSLAPGGGEKLFF. The CDR3 nucleotides are TGCGCCAGCAGCTTGGCCCCAGGGGGAGGTGAAAAACTGTTTTTT.

The chain couples TRBV6-6 to TRBJ1-2; 7 bases fit TRBD1. The germline CDR1 and CDR2 sequences are MNHNY and SVGAGI (reference sequence). Losses at the gene ends were 2 bases for V and 7 bases for J; bases not matched to a gene: 4. The CDR3 loop spans 13 amino acids. The DNA of the CDR3 is TGTGCCAGCAGTTACATCCAGGGGGGTGGCTACACCTTC. Residues: CASSYIQGGGYTF.

The rearrangement joins TRBV5-1 to TRBJ2-2; 15 bases agree with TRBD2. CDR1 is SGHRS, CDR2 YFSETQ, per germline. The CDR3 extends over 18 amino acids. V shed 3 bases, J shed 4 bases, and the junction held 7 bases outside the gene matches. The CDR3 loop reads CASSSGLAGGRVTGELFF. CDR3 DNA: TGCGCCAGCAGCTCTGGACTAGCGGGGGGGCGAGTCACCGGGGAGCTGTTTTTT. Combining the CDR3 with reference TRBV5-1 and TRBJ2-2 gives the whole variable domain KAGVTQTPRYLIKTRGQQVTLSCSPISGHRSVSWYQQTPGQGLQFLFEYFSETQRNKGNFPGRFSGRQFSNSRSEMNVSTLELGDSALYLCASSSGLAGGRVTGELFFGEGSRLTVL.

This sequence joins TRBV27 and TRBJ1-1; D is unresolved. V was cut by 3 bases and J by 0 bases, with 5 bases left in between. CDR1 and CDR2 from the germline V gene are MNHEY and SMNVEV (reference sequence). The CDR3 is 13 amino acids. In DNA form, the CDR3 reads TGTGCCAGCAGTTTGTACATGAACACTGAAGCTTTCTTT. This encodes CASSLYMNTEAFF.

V gene TRBV5-1 combines with J gene TRBJ1-1; D is possibly TRBD1 (5 bases). Deletions cut 3 bases from V and 0 bases from J, with 6 bases between. CDR3 length: 13 amino acids. In germline, CDR1 is SGHRS, CDR2 YFSETQ. CDR3: CASSSTVNTEAFF. The CDR3 bases are TGCGCCAGCAGCTCGACAGTGAACACTGAAGCTTTCTTT. The entire variable domain, with the rest obtained from reference TRBV5-1 and TRBJ1-1, is as follows: KAGVTQTPRYLIKTRGQQVTLSCSPISGHRSVSWYQQTPGQGLQFLFEYFSETQRNKGNFPGRFSGRQFSNSRSEMNVSTLELGDSALYLCASSSTVNTEAFFGQGTRLTVV.

The count of this clone is one. The rearrangement uses TRBV5-1 and TRBJ2-1, with D tentatively TRBD2 (5 bases). Trimming left V 0 bases short and J 9 bases short, with 10 bases between. The germline CDR1 and CDR2 sequences are SGHRS and YFSETQ. The CDR3 runs to 13 residues. The CDR3 reads CASSLGLAIEQFF. CDR3 coding DNA: TGCGCCAGCAGCTTGGGGCTAGCTATTGAGCAGTTCTTC.

The chain uses TRBV15 and TRBJ2-7, with 7 bases fitting TRBD2. This CDR3 has 15 residues. The V segment lost 0 bases and the J segment 0 bases; nucleotides outside the gene matches: 2. Germline V gives CDR1 LNHNV, CDR2 YYDKDF (reference sequence). Here the CDR3 DNA reads TGTGCCACCAGCAGAGAGGCGGGGGACTCCTACGAGCAGTACTTC. Protein sequence: CATSREAGDSYEQYF.

The rearrangement joins TRBV19 to TRBJ1-5, with 11 nucleotides matching TRBD1. The germline V gene encodes CDR1 LNHDA and CDR2 SQIVND (reference sequence). The CDR3 has 17 amino acids. The V gene end was trimmed by 4 bases and the J gene end by 2 bases; junction bases not matched to a gene: 7. CDR3 residues: CASSKDRGRLGNQPQHF. CDR3 bases: TGTGCCAGTAGTAAGGACAGGGGGCGATTGGGCAATCAGCCCCAGCATTTT.

V is TRBV7-2 and J is TRBJ2-1; D gene ambiguous. Germline loops: CDR1 SGHTA, CDR2 FQGNSA. The CDR3 has 13 amino acids. V was pared by 5 bases and J by 2 bases, with 7 bases between. The CDR3 loop is CASSAVTYNEQFF. The DNA for the CDR3 is TGTGCCAGCAGCGCGGTGACCTACAATGAGCAGTTCTTC. Complete variable domain (other parts from reference TRBV7-2 and TRBJ2-1): GAGVSQSPSNKVTEKGKDVELRCDPISGHTALYWYRQSLGQGLEFLIYFQGNSAPDKSGLPSDRFSAERTGGSVSTLTIQRTQQEDSAVYLCASSAVTYNEQFFGPGTRLTVL.

The chain carries TRBV7-9 and TRBJ2-3; 7 bases map to TRBD2. J lost 5 bases, V lost 0 bases, and 11 bases had no gene match. The length of the CDR3 is 17 residues. Germline lookup yields CDR1 SEHNR and CDR2 FQNEAQ (reference sequence). The CDR3 DNA sequence: TGTGCCAGCAGCTTAGCCCTAGCGGCCTCTGGGCAAGATACGCAGTATTTT. Residues: CASSLALAASGQDTQYF.

V usage is TRBV7-2 and J usage is TRBJ1-5; the D is unclear. V dropped 3 bases and J dropped 3 bases, with 12 bases sitting between them. Germline CDR1 and CDR2: SGHTA and FQGNSA. The CDR3 contains 15 residues. The CDR3 region is CASSFRVGNNQPQHF. The CDR3 bases are TGTGCCAGCAGCTTCAGAGTTGGGAACAATCAGCCCCAGCATTTT.

The chain couples TRBV5-4 to TRBJ2-5; possible D gene TRBD2, 5 bases. Trimming shortened V by 1 base and J by 2 bases, and 12 bases separated the two germline ends. This CDR3 is built from 15 residues. From germline, CDR1 is SGHNT and CDR2 YYREEE (reference sequence). The CDR3 sequence: CASSLRGRVQETQYF. The CDR3 region has the DNA TGTGCCAGCAGCTTGCGGGGAAGGGTACAAGAGACCCAGTACTTC.

This clone was counted a single time. V gene TRBV5-4 combines with J gene TRBJ1-4; D is undetermined. Germline lookup yields CDR1 SGHNT and CDR2 YYREEE (reference sequence). Trimming cost V 4 bases and J 8 bases, with 9 bases left between them. CDR3 length: 12 residues. This CDR3 is CASSRVGEKLFF. The CDR3 bases are TGTGCCAGCAGCCGGGTGGGAGAAAAACTGTTTTTT.

The V gene is TRBV5-6, the J gene TRBJ1-4; the D gene is possibly TRBD1 (6 bases). Looked up from germline, CDR1 is SGHDT and CDR2 is YYEEEE. CDR3 length equals 13 residues. Deletions cut 2 bases from V and 5 bases from J, with 7 bases between. CDR3: CASSFGQNEKLFF. CDR3 in DNA: TGTGCCAGCAGCTTTGGACAGAATGAAAAACTGTTTTTT.

Details on this clone: Its ends do not fully match the called genes, so a read error is possible. The rearrangement links TRBV2 to TRBJ2-3; D unclear. Germline V lookup: CDR1 SNHLY, CDR2 FYNNEI. The CDR3 covers 14 residues. This CDR3 reads CASIETAVTDTQYF. CDR3 sequence (DNA): TGTGCCAGCATTGAAACAGCAGTAACAGATACGCAGTATTTT.